A single sample gave rise to the 7 T cell receptor beta chains below, sequenced in a study of T cell repertoires in MIS-A myocarditis. Assay used: immunoSEQ multiplex PCR; TCRdb lists only in-frame clones, some missing. The sample lists about 11,000 clones, approximately 80% occurring once. The specimen sequenced was right ventricle heart tissue obtained at autopsy. These receptors all come from a man aged 18 to 29 with fulminant myocarditis from multisystem inflammatory syndrome in adults (MIS-A) after COVID-19.

The V call is TRBV7-8, the J call TRBJ1-1, with D uncertain. The V gene's germline CDR1 is SGHVS and CDR2 FQNEAQ. The CDR3 has 15 residues. Deletions cut 4 bases from V and 0 bases from J, with 12 bases between. CDR3 in amino acids: CASSSLDGLNTEAFF. CDR3 DNA: TGTGCCAGCAGCTCTCTGGACGGGTTGAACACTGAAGCTTTCTTT. The full variable domain, rest sourced from reference TRBV7-8 and TRBJ1-1, is GAGVSQSPRYKVAKRGQDVALRCDPISGHVSLFWYQQALGQGPEFLTYFQNEAQLDKSGLPSDRFFAERPEGSVSTLKIQRTQQEDSAVYLCASSSLDGLNTEAFFGQGTRLTVV.

This clone was detected a few times. This chain links TRBV7-9 with TRBJ1-3, with D unresolved. The CDR3 is made up of 13 amino acids. Germline CDR1 is SEHNR and CDR2 is FQNEAQ (reference sequence). Trimming shortened V by 2 bases and J by 8 bases, and 10 bases separated the two germline ends. DNA for the CDR3: TGTGCCAGCAGCTTAAGTAGCCAATACACCATATATTTT. It yields the protein CASSLSSQYTIYF.

The chain links TRBV6-5 to TRBJ1-2, with D possibly matching TRBD1 (5 bases). CDR3 size: 13 residues. Per germline, CDR1 MNHEY and CDR2 SVGAGI. Trimming pared 6 bases from V and 4 bases from J, leaving 12 bases between. The chain's CDR3 is CASRLQATYGYTF. CDR3 sequence (DNA): TGTGCCAGCAGGTTACAGGCCACCTATGGCTACACCTTC.

The chain couples TRBV19 to TRBJ2-1, with D hard to call. Germline V gives CDR1 LNHDA, CDR2 SQIVND (reference sequence). CDR3 length equals 15 residues. V shed 3 bases and J shed 6 bases, with 15 bases lying between them. The CDR3 sequence is CASSILPAAANEQFF. CDR3 coding DNA: TGTGCCAGTAGTATCTTGCCGGCGGCCGCCAATGAGCAGTTCTTC. Looking up the rest from reference TRBV19 and TRBJ2-1 gives the full variable domain: DGGITQSPKYLFRKEGQNVTLSCEQNLNHDAMYWYRQDPGQGLRLIYYSQIVNDFQKGDIAEGYSVSREKKESFPLTVTSAQKNPTAFYLCASSILPAAANEQFFGPGTRLTVL.

The chain combines TRBV6-5 with TRBJ2-5, with D unclear. Looked up from germline, CDR1 is MNHEY and CDR2 is SVGAGI. With 6 bases removed from V and 5 bases from J, the gap between germline ends came to 4 bases. The CDR3 spans 10 residues. The CDR3: CASRGETQYF. CDR3 sequence (DNA): TGTGCCAGCAGAGGGGAGACCCAGTACTTC.

V gene TRBV7-6 combines with J gene TRBJ1-5; TRBD1 aligns across 8 bases. Germline V gene data show CDR1 as SGHVS and CDR2 as FNYEAQ. V lost 5 bases to trimming and J lost 4 bases; unmatched junction nucleotides: 4. The CDR3 has 14 residues. CDR3 region: CASSRQGINQPQHF. The CDR3 coding sequence is TGTGCCAGCAGCAGACAGGGGATAAATCAGCCCCAGCATTTT.

The chain combines TRBV5-1 with TRBJ2-2, with unresolved D. This CDR3 is 15 amino acids long. Germline V gives CDR1 SGHRS, CDR2 YFSETQ. V lost 6 bases, J lost 1 base, and 13 bases lay in between. The CDR3 DNA is TGCGCCAGCAATTCGGAACTTGGGAACACCGGGGAGCTGTTTTTT. Encoded protein: CASNSELGNTGELFF. Full variable domain (remainder filled in from reference TRBV5-1 and TRBJ2-2): KAGVTQTPRYLIKTRGQQVTLSCSPISGHRSVSWYQQTPGQGLQFLFEYFSETQRNKGNFPGRFSGRQFSNSRSEMNVSTLELGDSALYLCASNSELGNTGELFFGEGSRLTVL.